This is a list of T cell receptor beta chains from one sample in a study of control samples from healthy donors and cancer patients. Profiled with immunoSEQ multiplex PCR; TCRdb holds only in-frame clones, not every one. The data show 100,000 to 150,000 clones, nearly 90% seen once. Sequencing input: PBMCs. The receptors were sampled from a man over 45 with head and neck cancer. CDR3s leave out the opening cysteine and the closing phenylalanine or tryptophan. A D gene is named only where the DNA matches it firmly. Not all rows give a size; the values are once, few, many and, for expanded clones, a class.

v_gene	d_gene	j_gene	abundance	CDR3aa
TRBV11-3	-	TRBJ2-3	once	ASSPTRGTDTQY
TRBV7-9	-	TRBJ2-1	once	ASSLIEWGGAKNEQF
TRBV9	-	TRBJ1-4	-	ASSTEGRHEKLF
TRBV29-1	-	TRBJ2-5	few	SVEFGGMNQETQY
TRBV5-1	TRBD2	TRBJ2-1	-	ASRYQTSKNEQF
TRBV4-1	-	TRBJ2-7	-	ASSQVTGLYEQY
TRBV4-2	TRBD1	TRBJ1-2	few	ASSQDRPGGLSNYGYT
TRBV6-5	TRBD1	TRBJ2-7	-	ASGPGQGRQY
TRBV5-1	-	TRBJ2-1	-	ASSLGSAGNNEQF
TRBV18	-	TRBJ1-5	-	ASSPDISNQPQH
TRBV2	TRBD2	TRBJ2-5	-	ASREITSGLKY
TRBV5-1	TRBD1	TRBJ1-1	-	ASSTGAALGTEAF
TRBV19	-	TRBJ2-7	-	ASSIEAGYEQY
TRBV4-1	-	TRBJ2-7	-	ASSQGLFGMGGYEQY
TRBV19	TRBD1	TRBJ1-1	-	ASMSQGAGNTEAF
TRBV28	-	TRBJ1-4	-	ASSWAVGEKLF
TRBV12-5	-	TRBJ1-2	-	ASGLGVGYGYT
TRBV5-1	-	TRBJ1-1	-	ASSPYSENTEAF
TRBV7-9	-	TRBJ1-5	-	ASSRDHSNQPQH
TRBV20-1	-	TRBJ1-1	-	SSRRNTEAF
TRBV18	-	TRBJ1-1	-	ASSRTRQVNTEAF
TRBV15	-	TRBJ2-1	-	ATSRGSLTLVPFNEQF
TRBV6-6	TRBD1	TRBJ1-2	-	ASSSYIRQGINTVYGYT
TRBV19	-	TRBJ2-7	-	ASSFRDGGRSEQY
TRBV2	-	TRBJ1-2	-	ASSPERGDNHGYT